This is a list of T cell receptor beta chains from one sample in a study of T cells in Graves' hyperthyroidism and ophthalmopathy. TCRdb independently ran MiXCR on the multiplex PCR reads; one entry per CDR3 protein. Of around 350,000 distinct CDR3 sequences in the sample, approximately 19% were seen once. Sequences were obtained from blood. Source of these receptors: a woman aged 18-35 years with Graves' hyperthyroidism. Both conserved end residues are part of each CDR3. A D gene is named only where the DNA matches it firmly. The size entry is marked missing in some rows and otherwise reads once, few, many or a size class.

CDR3nt: TGTGCCAGCAGTTGGGCAGGGGTTAACACTGAAGCTTTCTTT
CDR3aa: CASSWAGVNTEAFF
j_gene: TRBJ1-1
abundance: -
v_gene: TRBV12-3/TRBV12-4
len: 14
d_gene: -

CDR3nt: TGTGCCAGCAGTGAACTAGCGGGGGGCAACGGGGAGCTGTTTTTT
CDR3aa: CASSELAGGNGELFF
j_gene: TRBJ2-2
abundance: -
v_gene: TRBV6-1
len: 15
d_gene: TRBD2

CDR3nt: TGTGCCAGCAGTGAAAGGCCGGCAGACCTTAACTATGGCTACACCTTC
CDR3aa: CASSERPADLNYGYTF
j_gene: TRBJ1-2
abundance: many
v_gene: TRBV2
len: 16
d_gene: -

CDR3nt: TGTGCCAGCAGCTTAGGCCTGGTGGTTCCCCAAGAGACCCAGTACTTC
CDR3aa: CASSLGLVVPQETQYF
j_gene: TRBJ2-5
abundance: many
v_gene: TRBV7-9
len: 16
d_gene: -

CDR3nt: TGTGCCAGCAGCTTCCGGACAGCCTACGAGCAGTACTTC
CDR3aa: CASSFRTAYEQYF
j_gene: TRBJ2-7
abundance: many
v_gene: TRBV12-3/TRBV12-4
len: 13
d_gene: -

CDR3nt: TGTGCCAGCAGCTATATTGTTCCCCAGCATTTT
CDR3aa: CASSYIVPQHF
j_gene: TRBJ1-5
abundance: -
v_gene: TRBV14
len: 11
d_gene: -

CDR3nt: TGCGCCAGCAGTGAGTCGACTAGCGGGGGCTACGAGCAGTACTTC
CDR3aa: CASSESTSGGYEQYF
j_gene: TRBJ2-7
abundance: many
v_gene: TRBV10-1
len: 15
d_gene: TRBD2

CDR3nt: TGTGCCAGCAGGCTAGTTGGGGGGACGAACACTGAAGCTTTCTTT
CDR3aa: CASRLVGGTNTEAFF
j_gene: TRBJ1-1
abundance: -
v_gene: TRBV6-1
len: 15
d_gene: -

CDR3nt: TGTGCCAGCAGTTTGACTGGGAAGGGAGATGAAGCTTTCTTT
CDR3aa: CASSLTGKGDEAFF
j_gene: TRBJ1-1
abundance: -
v_gene: TRBV27
len: 14
d_gene: -

CDR3nt: TGTGCCAGCAGTTACTCGGGACTAGCGGGAGGCTACGAGCAGTACTTC
CDR3aa: CASSYSGLAGGYEQYF
j_gene: TRBJ2-7
abundance: many
v_gene: TRBV6-2/TRBV6-3
len: 16
d_gene: TRBD2

CDR3nt: TGCGCCAGCAGCGGGACAGGGACGAGTGGCTACACCTTC
CDR3aa: CASSGTGTSGYTF
j_gene: TRBJ1-2
abundance: many
v_gene: TRBV5-1
len: 13
d_gene: TRBD1

CDR3nt: TGCAGTGCTAGAGCCTCCCTATCAGGGGGCGCATTTAACTATGGCTACACCTTC
CDR3aa: CSARASLSGGAFNYGYTF
j_gene: TRBJ1-2
abundance: -
v_gene: TRBV20-1
len: 18
d_gene: TRBD1

CDR3nt: TGTGCCAGCAGTAATCAGGGAAGAGGGGAGACCCAGTACTTC
CDR3aa: CASSNQGRGETQYF
j_gene: TRBJ2-5
abundance: many
v_gene: TRBV2
len: 14
d_gene: -

CDR3nt: TGTGCCAGCTCACCGCCACAGGGAGGCAAGGACGAGCAGTACTTC
CDR3aa: CASSPPQGGKDEQYF
j_gene: TRBJ2-7
abundance: many
v_gene: TRBV18
len: 15
d_gene: -

CDR3nt: TGCAGTGCTGGACCCGGCACTAGCGGGTTCTCCTACGAGCAGTACTTC
CDR3aa: CSAGPGTSGFSYEQYF
j_gene: TRBJ2-7
abundance: -
v_gene: TRBV20-1
len: 16
d_gene: TRBD2

CDR3nt: TGCGCCAGCAGCGTACACCCGGGACAGGGGTCCTATGGCTACACCTTC
CDR3aa: CASSVHPGQGSYGYTF
j_gene: TRBJ1-2
abundance: few
v_gene: TRBV5-1
len: 16
d_gene: TRBD1

CDR3nt: TGCGCCAGCAGCTTGGCAGGGACAGGGAGTTCTGAAGCTTTCTTT
CDR3aa: CASSLAGTGSSEAFF
j_gene: TRBJ1-1
abundance: many
v_gene: TRBV5-1
len: 15
d_gene: TRBD1

CDR3nt: TGTGCCAGCAGTTTGACGGAGACCTACGAGCAGTACTTC
CDR3aa: CASSLTETYEQYF
j_gene: TRBJ2-7
abundance: many
v_gene: TRBV27
len: 13
d_gene: -

CDR3nt: TGTGCCAGCAGCGCCGGGTCCCACCACGAGCAGTACTTC
CDR3aa: CASSAGSHHEQYF
j_gene: TRBJ2-7
abundance: many
v_gene: TRBV7-3
len: 13
d_gene: -

CDR3nt: TGTGCTAGTGTCTGGGGGGGACCCTACGAGCAGTACTTC
CDR3aa: CASVWGGPYEQYF
j_gene: TRBJ2-7
abundance: many
v_gene: TRBV12-5
len: 13
d_gene: TRBD2

CDR3nt: TGTGCCAGCAGTCTGACCGGGACTGGAAACACCATATATTTT
CDR3aa: CASSLTGTGNTIYF
j_gene: TRBJ1-3
abundance: many
v_gene: TRBV28
len: 14
d_gene: -

CDR3nt: TGTGCCAGCAGTCCTTACAGGGGTCACTATGGCTACACCTTC
CDR3aa: CASSPYRGHYGYTF
j_gene: TRBJ1-2
abundance: many
v_gene: TRBV27
len: 14
d_gene: TRBD1

CDR3nt: TGTGCCAGCAGTTACGGGGGGCGACAGCCCCAGCATTTT
CDR3aa: CASSYGGRQPQHF
j_gene: TRBJ1-5
abundance: -
v_gene: TRBV6-2/TRBV6-3
len: 13
d_gene: -

CDR3nt: TGCGCCAGCAGCACCCGAGGACAGGGCTCCTACGAGCAGTACTTC
CDR3aa: CASSTRGQGSYEQYF
j_gene: TRBJ2-7
abundance: many
v_gene: TRBV4-1
len: 15
d_gene: TRBD1

CDR3nt: TGTGCCAGCAGTTACTCGGGACAGAAACAAGAGACCCAGTACTTC
CDR3aa: CASSYSGQKQETQYF
j_gene: TRBJ2-5
abundance: many
v_gene: TRBV6-5
len: 15
d_gene: TRBD1

CDR3nt: TGTGCCAGCAGCGTAGATGGGACTGAAAATCAGCCCCAGCATTTT
CDR3aa: CASSVDGTENQPQHF
j_gene: TRBJ1-5
abundance: many
v_gene: TRBV9
len: 15
d_gene: -

CDR3nt: TGTGCCAGCAGCCCTCATGGAGATCGGGACACTGAAGCTTTCTTT
CDR3aa: CASSPHGDRDTEAFF
j_gene: TRBJ1-1
abundance: many
v_gene: TRBV12-3/TRBV12-4
len: 15
d_gene: -

CDR3nt: TGTGCTAGTGGTTTGGTCGACAGGGGCCGTAACACTGAAGCTTTCTTT
CDR3aa: CASGLVDRGRNTEAFF
j_gene: TRBJ1-1
abundance: -
v_gene: TRBV12-5
len: 16
d_gene: TRBD1

CDR3nt: TGTGCCAGCAGTGACGAGGGGCCGTCCTCCTACGAGCAGTACTTC
CDR3aa: CASSDEGPSSYEQYF
j_gene: TRBJ2-7
abundance: many
v_gene: TRBV6-1
len: 15
d_gene: -

CDR3nt: TGCAGTGCTAGGGGAGACGAAAAACTGTTTTTT
CDR3aa: CSARGDEKLFF
j_gene: TRBJ1-4
abundance: few
v_gene: TRBV20-1
len: 11
d_gene: -

CDR3nt: TGCGCCAGCAGCTTGGCAGGGGCCACCGGGGAGCTGTTTTTT
CDR3aa: CASSLAGATGELFF
j_gene: TRBJ2-2
abundance: few
v_gene: TRBV5-1
len: 14
d_gene: -

CDR3nt: TGTGCCACCAGCCGTGAACAGGGGGATCAGCCCCAGCATTTT
CDR3aa: CATSREQGDQPQHF
j_gene: TRBJ1-5
abundance: many
v_gene: TRBV15
len: 14
d_gene: TRBD1

CDR3nt: TGTGCCAGCAGCTTTGAGACAAAGCAGTTCTTC
CDR3aa: CASSFETKQFF
j_gene: TRBJ2-1
abundance: -
v_gene: TRBV7-8
len: 11
d_gene: -

CDR3nt: TGTGCCAGCAGTTCCGACAGGGGCGGTAACTATGGCTACACCTTC
CDR3aa: CASSSDRGGNYGYTF
j_gene: TRBJ1-2
abundance: many
v_gene: TRBV12-3/TRBV12-4
len: 15
d_gene: TRBD1

CDR3nt: TGTGCCAGCAGCCAGGAGGACGGGTCTAACTATGGCTACACCTTC
CDR3aa: CASSQEDGSNYGYTF
j_gene: TRBJ1-2
abundance: many
v_gene: TRBV3-1
len: 15
d_gene: -

CDR3nt: TGCAGTGCTAGGGGGAGCGGGGGGAACACAGATACGCAGTATTTT
CDR3aa: CSARGSGGNTDTQYF
j_gene: TRBJ2-3
abundance: few
v_gene: TRBV20-1
len: 15
d_gene: TRBD2

CDR3nt: TGTGCCAGCAGTCAAGAGGGACAGTTGGGGACCGAGCAGTACTTC
CDR3aa: CASSQEGQLGTEQYF
j_gene: TRBJ2-7
abundance: -
v_gene: TRBV6-4
len: 15
d_gene: TRBD1

CDR3nt: TGTGCCAGCAGTGACAGGGGGAAGGGCACCTATGGCTACACCTTC
CDR3aa: CASSDRGKGTYGYTF
j_gene: TRBJ1-2
abundance: -
v_gene: TRBV6-1
len: 15
d_gene: TRBD1

CDR3nt: TGTGCCAGTAAAAGGACAGGGGCAACTGAAGCTTTCTTT
CDR3aa: CASKRTGATEAFF
j_gene: TRBJ1-1
abundance: many
v_gene: TRBV2
len: 13
d_gene: TRBD1

CDR3nt: TGCAGTGCTAGAGATCTGGTCGGCGGGGCTCCCAATCAGCCCCAGCATTTT
CDR3aa: CSARDLVGGAPNQPQHF
j_gene: TRBJ1-5
abundance: many
v_gene: TRBV20-1
len: 17
d_gene: -

CDR3nt: TGTGCCAGCAGTGGTACAGGGTGGGGTACGTACGAGCAGTACTTC
CDR3aa: CASSGTGWGTYEQYF
j_gene: TRBJ2-7
abundance: few
v_gene: TRBV25-1
len: 15
d_gene: -

CDR3nt: TGTGCCAGCAGGCACCCCGGGACACAAAACACCGGGGAGCTGTGTTTT
CDR3aa: CASRHPGTQNTGELCF
j_gene: TRBJ2-2
abundance: once
v_gene: TRBV6-2/TRBV6-3
len: 16
d_gene: -

CDR3nt: TGTGCCAGCAGTGAACTAGATACGGCCGAGCAGTACTTC
CDR3aa: CASSELDTAEQYF
j_gene: TRBJ2-7
abundance: many
v_gene: TRBV6-1
len: 13
d_gene: -

CDR3nt: TGTGCCAGCAGACCGACCCCCGGACGGCCCGGGGGGTATGGCTACACCTTC
CDR3aa: CASRPTPGRPGGYGYTF
j_gene: TRBJ1-2
abundance: few
v_gene: TRBV27
len: 17
d_gene: -

CDR3nt: TGTGCCAGCAGTTTAGAGACAGATAATCAGCCCCAGCATTTT
CDR3aa: CASSLETDNQPQHF
j_gene: TRBJ1-5
abundance: many
v_gene: TRBV28
len: 14
d_gene: -

CDR3nt: TGTGCCACCAGCAGAAAAGGGACGGGAAACATTCAGTACTTC
CDR3aa: CATSRKGTGNIQYF
j_gene: TRBJ2-4
abundance: few
v_gene: TRBV15
len: 14
d_gene: -

CDR3nt: TGTGCCACCAGTGATTTGGGGGTCACCGGGGAGCTGTTTTTT
CDR3aa: CATSDLGVTGELFF
j_gene: TRBJ2-2
abundance: -
v_gene: TRBV24-1
len: 14
d_gene: -

CDR3nt: TGTGCCAGCAGTTCGGGACAGGCTCAGGGCTACACCTTC
CDR3aa: CASSSGQAQGYTF
j_gene: TRBJ1-2
abundance: -
v_gene: TRBV6-5
len: 13
d_gene: TRBD1

CDR3nt: TGTGCCAGCAGCTTAAGGACCCCTCGGAACACCGGGGAGCTGTTTTTT
CDR3aa: CASSLRTPRNTGELFF
j_gene: TRBJ2-2
abundance: few
v_gene: TRBV11-1
len: 16
d_gene: -

CDR3nt: TGTGCCAGCAGGATAATTGACAGGGGGCCCTATGGCTACACCTTC
CDR3aa: CASRIIDRGPYGYTF
j_gene: TRBJ1-2
abundance: many
v_gene: TRBV6-1
len: 15
d_gene: TRBD1

CDR3nt: TGTGCCAGCAGCTTAGATCGGGCGAGGAGCTACACCTTC
CDR3aa: CASSLDRARSYTF
j_gene: TRBJ1-2
abundance: many
v_gene: TRBV11-2
len: 13
d_gene: -

CDR3nt: TGCAGTGCTCCAATAGGGCAGGGGTATTCTGGCTACACCTTC
CDR3aa: CSAPIGQGYSGYTF
j_gene: TRBJ1-2
abundance: many
v_gene: TRBV20-1
len: 14
d_gene: -

CDR3nt: TGCAGTGCTAGAGATCGGGCAGCCGACTATGGCTACACCTTC
CDR3aa: CSARDRAADYGYTF
j_gene: TRBJ1-2
abundance: many
v_gene: TRBV20-1
len: 14
d_gene: -

CDR3nt: TGTGCCAGCAGTGAAGCGCTGGGTTACGAGCAGTACTTC
CDR3aa: CASSEALGYEQYF
j_gene: TRBJ2-7
abundance: many
v_gene: TRBV2
len: 13
d_gene: -

CDR3nt: TGTGCCAGCAGCTTAGCAACTGGCCGCAATCAGCCCCAGCATTTT
CDR3aa: CASSLATGRNQPQHF
j_gene: TRBJ1-5
abundance: -
v_gene: TRBV7-8
len: 15
d_gene: -

CDR3nt: TGTGCCAGCAGGGTAGGATCCCAAGAGACCCAGTACTTC
CDR3aa: CASRVGSQETQYF
j_gene: TRBJ2-5
abundance: many
v_gene: TRBV2
len: 13
d_gene: -